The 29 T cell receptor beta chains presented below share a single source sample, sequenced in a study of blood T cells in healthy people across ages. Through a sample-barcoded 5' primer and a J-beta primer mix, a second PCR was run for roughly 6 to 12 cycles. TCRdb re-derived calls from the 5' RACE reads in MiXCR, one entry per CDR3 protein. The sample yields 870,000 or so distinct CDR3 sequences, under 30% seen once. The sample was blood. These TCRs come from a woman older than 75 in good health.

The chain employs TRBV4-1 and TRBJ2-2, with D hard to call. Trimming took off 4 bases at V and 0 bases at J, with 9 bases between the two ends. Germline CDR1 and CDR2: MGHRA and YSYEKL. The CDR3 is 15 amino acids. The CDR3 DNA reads TGCGCCAGCAGCCCTCGGGTTCCGAACACCGGGGAGCTGTTTTTT. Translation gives CASSPRVPNTGELFF.

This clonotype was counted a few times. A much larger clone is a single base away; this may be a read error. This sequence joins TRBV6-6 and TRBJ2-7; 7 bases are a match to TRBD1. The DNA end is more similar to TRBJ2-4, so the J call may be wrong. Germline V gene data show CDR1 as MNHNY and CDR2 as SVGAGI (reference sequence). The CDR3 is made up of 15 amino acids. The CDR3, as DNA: TGTGCCAGCAGTTTTAGGGACAGAAGACGAAACATTCAGTACTTC. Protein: CASSFRDRRRNIQYF.

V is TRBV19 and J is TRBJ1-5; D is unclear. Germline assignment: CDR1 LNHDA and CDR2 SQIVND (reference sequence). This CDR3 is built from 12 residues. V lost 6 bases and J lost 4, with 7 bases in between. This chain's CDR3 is CASRNFNQPQHF. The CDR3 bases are TGTGCCAGTAGAAATTTTAATCAGCCCCAGCATTTT.

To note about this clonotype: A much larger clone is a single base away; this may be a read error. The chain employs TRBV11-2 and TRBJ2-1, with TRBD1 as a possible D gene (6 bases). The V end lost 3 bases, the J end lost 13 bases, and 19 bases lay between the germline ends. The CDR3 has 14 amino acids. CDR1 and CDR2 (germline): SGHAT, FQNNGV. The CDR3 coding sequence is TGTGCCAGCAGCTTGGACAGTCTTCCAGAGACCCAGTTCTTC. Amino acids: CASSLDSLPETQFF.

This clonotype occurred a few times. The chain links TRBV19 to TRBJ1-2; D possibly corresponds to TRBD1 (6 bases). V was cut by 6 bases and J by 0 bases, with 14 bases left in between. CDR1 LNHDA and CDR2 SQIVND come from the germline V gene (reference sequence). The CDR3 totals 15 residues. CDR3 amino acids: CASSPGHTTNYGYTF. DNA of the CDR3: TGTGCCAGTAGCCCGGGACACACCACTAACTATGGCTACACCTTC.

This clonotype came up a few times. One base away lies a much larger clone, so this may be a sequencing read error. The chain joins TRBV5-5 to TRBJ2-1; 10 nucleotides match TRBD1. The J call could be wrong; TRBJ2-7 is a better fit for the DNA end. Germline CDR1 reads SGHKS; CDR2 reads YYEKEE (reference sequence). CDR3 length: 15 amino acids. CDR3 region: CASSNPGQGYNEQYF. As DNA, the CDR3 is TGTGCCAGCAGCAATCCGGGACAGGGGTACAATGAGCAGTACTTC.

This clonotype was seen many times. CDR3 DNA sequence: TGTGCCAGCAGTGACTACAGACCGGACAGGGACGGCTACACCTTC. This gives the protein CASSDYRPDRDGYTF. The V call is TRBV7-2, the J call TRBJ1-2, with 8 bases identical to TRBD1. The CDR3 sequence is 15 residues long. Germline V CDR1 and CDR2: SGHTA, FQGNSA. Trimming cost V 6 bases and J 8 bases; bases outside gene matches: 14.

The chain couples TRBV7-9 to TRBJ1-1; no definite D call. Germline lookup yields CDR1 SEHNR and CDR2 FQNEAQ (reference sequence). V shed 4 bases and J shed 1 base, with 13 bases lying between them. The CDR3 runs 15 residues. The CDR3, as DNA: TGTGCCAGCAGCTCTTCGCTTGGACGGAACACTGAAGCTTTCTTT. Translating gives CASSSSLGRNTEAFF.

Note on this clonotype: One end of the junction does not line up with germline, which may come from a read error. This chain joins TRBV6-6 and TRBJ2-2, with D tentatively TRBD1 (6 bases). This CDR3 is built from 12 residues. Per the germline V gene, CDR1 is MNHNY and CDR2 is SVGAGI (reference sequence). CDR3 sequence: CASRVDPGERFF. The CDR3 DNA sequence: TGTGCCAGCAGGGTGGACCCAGGGGAGCGGTTTTTT.

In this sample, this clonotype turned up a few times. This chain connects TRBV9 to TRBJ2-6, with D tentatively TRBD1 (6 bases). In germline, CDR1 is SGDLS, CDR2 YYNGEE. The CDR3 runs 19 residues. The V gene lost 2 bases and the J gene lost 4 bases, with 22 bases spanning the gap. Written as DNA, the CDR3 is TGTGCCAGCAGCGTGGGGGCCGCGCTCACTCCTAGAGGGGCCAACGTCCTGACTTTC. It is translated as CASSVGAALTPRGANVLTF.

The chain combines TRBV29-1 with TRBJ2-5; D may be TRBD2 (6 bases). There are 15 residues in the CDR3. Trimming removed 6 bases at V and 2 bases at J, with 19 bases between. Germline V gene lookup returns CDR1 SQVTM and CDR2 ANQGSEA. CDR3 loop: CSVALRLAFQETQYF. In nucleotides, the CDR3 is TGCAGCGTCGCACTGAGGCTAGCGTTTCAAGAGACCCAGTACTTC. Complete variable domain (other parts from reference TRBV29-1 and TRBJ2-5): SAVISQKPSRDICQRGTSLTIQCQVDSQVTMMFWYRQQPGQSLTLIATANQGSEATYESGFVIDKFPISRPNLTFSTLTVSNMSPEDSSIYLCSVALRLAFQETQYFGPGTRLLVL.

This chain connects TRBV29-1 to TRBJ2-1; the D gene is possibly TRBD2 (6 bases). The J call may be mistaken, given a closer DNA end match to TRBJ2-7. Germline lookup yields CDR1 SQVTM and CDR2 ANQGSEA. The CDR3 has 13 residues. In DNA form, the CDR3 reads TGCAGCGGACGGGACTCCTCCTACAATGAGCAGTACTTC. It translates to CSGRDSSYNEQYF.

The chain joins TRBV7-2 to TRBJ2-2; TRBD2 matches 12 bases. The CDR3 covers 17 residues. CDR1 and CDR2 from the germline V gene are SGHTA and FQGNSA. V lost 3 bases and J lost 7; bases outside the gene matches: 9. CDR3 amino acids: CASSFTSGGLAGGELFF. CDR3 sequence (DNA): TGTGCCAGCAGCTTCACTAGCGGGGGGCTTGCTGGCGGGGAGCTGTTTTTT.

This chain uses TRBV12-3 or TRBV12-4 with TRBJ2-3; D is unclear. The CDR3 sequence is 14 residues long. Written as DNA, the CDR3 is TGTGCAGATAGCCTAGGGATGAGAACAGATACGCAGTATTTT. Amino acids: CADSLGMRTDTQYF.

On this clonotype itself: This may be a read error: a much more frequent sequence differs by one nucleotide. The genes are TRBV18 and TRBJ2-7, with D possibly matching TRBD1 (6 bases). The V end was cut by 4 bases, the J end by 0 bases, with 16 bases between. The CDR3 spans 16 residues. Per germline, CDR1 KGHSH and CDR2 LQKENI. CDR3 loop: CASSLGQRTPSYEQYF. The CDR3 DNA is TGTGCCAGCTCACTTGGACAGCGGACGCCCTCCTACGAGCAGTACTTC.

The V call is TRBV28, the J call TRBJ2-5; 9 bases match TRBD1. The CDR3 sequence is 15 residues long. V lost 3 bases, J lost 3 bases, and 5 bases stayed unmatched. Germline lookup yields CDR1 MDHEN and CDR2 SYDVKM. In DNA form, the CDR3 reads TGTGCCAGCAGTTTCACCGGGACAGGGAAAGAGACCCAGTACTTC. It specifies CASSFTGTGKETQYF. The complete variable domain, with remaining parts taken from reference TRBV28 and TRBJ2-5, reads DVKVTQSSRYLVKRTGEKVFLECVQDMDHENMFWYRQDPGLGLRLIYFSYDVKMKEKGDIPEGYSVSREKKERFSLILESASTNQTSMYLCASSFTGTGKETQYFGPGTRLLVL.

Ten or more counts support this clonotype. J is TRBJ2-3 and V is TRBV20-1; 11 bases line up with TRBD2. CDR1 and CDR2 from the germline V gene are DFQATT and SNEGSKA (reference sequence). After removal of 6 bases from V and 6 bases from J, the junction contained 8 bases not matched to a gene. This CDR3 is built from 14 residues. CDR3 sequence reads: CSALLAGGWDTQYF. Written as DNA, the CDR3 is TGCAGTGCACTCCTAGCGGGGGGCTGGGATACGCAGTATTTT.

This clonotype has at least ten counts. CDR3 nucleotides: TGTGCCAGCAGACTTATCTCCTACAATGAGCAGTTCTTC. This gives the protein CASRLISYNEQFF. V gene TRBV6-2 or TRBV6-3 combines with J gene TRBJ2-1; D is uncertain. Trimming pared 6 bases from V and 0 bases from J, leaving 6 bases between. This CDR3 has 13 amino acids. Germline V gene data show CDR1 as MNHEY and CDR2 as SVGEGT.

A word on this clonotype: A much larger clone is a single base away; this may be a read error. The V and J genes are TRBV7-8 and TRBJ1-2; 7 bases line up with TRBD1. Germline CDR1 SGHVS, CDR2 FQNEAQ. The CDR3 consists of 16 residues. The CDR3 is CAGSPGGQTGNYGYTF. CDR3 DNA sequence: TGTGCCGGCAGCCCGGGGGGACAGACCGGAAACTATGGCTACACCTTC.

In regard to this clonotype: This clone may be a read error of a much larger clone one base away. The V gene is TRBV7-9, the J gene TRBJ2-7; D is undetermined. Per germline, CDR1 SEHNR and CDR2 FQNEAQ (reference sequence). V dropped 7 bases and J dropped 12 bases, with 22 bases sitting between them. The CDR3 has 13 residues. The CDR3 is CASNPRTTHPLYF. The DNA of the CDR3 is TGTGCCAGCAATCCAAGGACGACACATCCTCTGTACTTC.

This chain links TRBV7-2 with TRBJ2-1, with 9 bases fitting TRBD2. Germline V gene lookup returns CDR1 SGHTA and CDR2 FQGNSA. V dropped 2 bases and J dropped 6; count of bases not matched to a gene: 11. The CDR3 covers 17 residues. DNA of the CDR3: TGTGCCAGCAGCTTAAGTCCCGAGCGGGGGGCGGGCAATGAGCAGTTCTTC. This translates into CASSLSPERGAGNEQFF. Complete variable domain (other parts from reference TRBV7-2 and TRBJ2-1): GAGVSQSPSNKVTEKGKDVELRCDPISGHTALYWYRQSLGQGLEFLIYFQGNSAPDKSGLPSDRFSAERTGGSVSTLTIQRTQQEDSAVYLCASSLSPERGAGNEQFFGPGTRLTVL.

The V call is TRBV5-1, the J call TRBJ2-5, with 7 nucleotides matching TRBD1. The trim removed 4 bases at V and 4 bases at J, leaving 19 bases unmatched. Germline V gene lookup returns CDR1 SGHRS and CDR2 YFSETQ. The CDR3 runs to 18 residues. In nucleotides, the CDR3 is TGCGCCAGCAGCCCCCGATGGCTTGACAGGGAAGTGAGAGAGACCCAGTACTTC. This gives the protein CASSPRWLDREVRETQYF.

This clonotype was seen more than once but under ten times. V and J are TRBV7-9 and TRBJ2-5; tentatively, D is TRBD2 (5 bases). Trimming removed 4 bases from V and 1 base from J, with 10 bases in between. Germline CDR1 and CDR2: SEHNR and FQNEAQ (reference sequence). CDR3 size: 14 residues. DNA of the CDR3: TGTGCCAGCAGCTCCCTGACTATCCAAGAGACCCAGTACTTC. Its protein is CASSSLTIQETQYF.

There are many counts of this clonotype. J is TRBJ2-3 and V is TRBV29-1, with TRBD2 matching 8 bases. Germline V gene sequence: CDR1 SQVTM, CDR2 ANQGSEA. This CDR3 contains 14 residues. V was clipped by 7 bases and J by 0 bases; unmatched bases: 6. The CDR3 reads CSARGGTSTDTQYF. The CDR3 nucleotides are TGCAGCGCACGGGGGGGAACTAGCACAGATACGCAGTATTTT.

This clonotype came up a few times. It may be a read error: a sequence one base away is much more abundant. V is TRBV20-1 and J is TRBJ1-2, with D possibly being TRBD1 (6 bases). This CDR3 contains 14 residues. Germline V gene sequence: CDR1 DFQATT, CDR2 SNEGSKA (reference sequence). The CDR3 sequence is CSASLGQYSYDYTF. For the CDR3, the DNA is TGCAGTGCTAGCCTTGGACAGTACTCCTATGACTACACCTTC.

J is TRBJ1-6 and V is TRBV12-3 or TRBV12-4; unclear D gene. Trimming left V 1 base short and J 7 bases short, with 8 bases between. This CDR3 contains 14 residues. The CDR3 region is CASSLDTANSPLHF. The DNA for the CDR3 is TGTGCCAGCAGTTTAGACACAGCAAATTCACCCCTCCACTTT.

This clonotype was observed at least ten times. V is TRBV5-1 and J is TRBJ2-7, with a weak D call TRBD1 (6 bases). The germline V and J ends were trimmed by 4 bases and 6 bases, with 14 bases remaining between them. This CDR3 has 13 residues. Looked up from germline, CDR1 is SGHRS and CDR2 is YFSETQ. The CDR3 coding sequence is TGCGCCAGCAGCCTTACAGGGTTCCTCGAGCAGTACTTC. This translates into CASSLTGFLEQYF.

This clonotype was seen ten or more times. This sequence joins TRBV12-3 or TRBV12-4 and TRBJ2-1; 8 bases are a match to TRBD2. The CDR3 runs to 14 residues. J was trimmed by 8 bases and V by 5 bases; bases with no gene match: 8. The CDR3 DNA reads TGTGCCAGCAGTCTGGGGACTAGTGGTCATGAGCAGTTCTTC. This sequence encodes CASSLGTSGHEQFF.

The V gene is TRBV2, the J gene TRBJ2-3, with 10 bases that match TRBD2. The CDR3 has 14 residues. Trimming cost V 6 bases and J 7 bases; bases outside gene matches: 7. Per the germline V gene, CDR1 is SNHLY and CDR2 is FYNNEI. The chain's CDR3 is CASSESGGAYTQYF. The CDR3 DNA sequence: TGTGCCAGCAGCGAGAGCGGGGGGGCATATACGCAGTATTTT.